These 17 T cell receptor beta chains originate from one sample sequenced in a study of blood T cell repertoires in COVID-19. The method was immunoSEQ multiplex PCR; TCRdb's version includes in-frame clones alone and lacks a portion of them. The sample records some 120,000 clones, more than 70% being singletons. Sample: peripheral blood. Receptor source: a human donor in a cohort sampled during active COVID-19.

The rearrangement links TRBV9 to TRBJ2-7; weak D call: TRBD1 (7 bases). V gave up 5 bases and J gave up 3 bases, with 15 bases separating them. Germline V gives CDR1 SGDLS, CDR2 YYNGEE. The CDR3 consists of 14 residues. The CDR3 protein is CASSAGGLGYEQYF. DNA of the CDR3: TGTGCCAGCAGTGCAGGGGGGTTAGGCTACGAGCAGTACTTC.

This clone was seen once. V usage is TRBV6-5 and J usage is TRBJ2-2; D not certain. Trimming left V 6 bases short and J 1 base short, with 9 bases between. The CDR3 totals 14 residues. Germline V gene lookup returns CDR1 MNHEY and CDR2 SVGAGI. The CDR3 DNA reads as TGTGCCAGCAGAACGACTGGGAACACCGGGGAGCTGTTTTTT. It is translated as CASRTTGNTGELFF.

The chain combines TRBV18 with TRBJ2-5; D remains unclear. The CDR3 sequence is 13 residues long. The V end lost 3 bases, the J end lost 5 bases, and 10 bases lay between the germline ends. Germline CDR1 and CDR2: KGHSH and LQKENI. CDR3 loop: CASSPPAGETQYF. In DNA, the CDR3 is TGTGCCAGCTCACCCCCCGCCGGGGAGACCCAGTACTTC.

This chain links TRBV5-1 with TRBJ1-6; possible D gene TRBD1, 6 bases. CDR1 SGHRS and CDR2 YFSETQ come from the germline V gene. The length of the CDR3 is 15 residues. Trimming shortened V by 2 bases and J by 7 bases, and 13 bases separated the two germline ends. As DNA, the CDR3 is TGCGCCAGCAGCTTTTCCGACAGGAGCAATTCACCCCTCCACTTT. Amino acids: CASSFSDRSNSPLHF.

This clone was seen more than once but under ten times. The chain carries TRBV5-1 and TRBJ1-2; 11 bases map to TRBD1. J gave up 6 bases and V 4 bases, and 5 bases lay outside the gene matches. Germline values: CDR1 SGHRS, CDR2 YFSETQ. The CDR3 is made up of 14 amino acids. CDR3: CASSEGQGADGYTF. CDR3 coding DNA: TGCGCCAGCAGCGAAGGACAGGGGGCCGATGGCTACACCTTC.

The rearrangement links TRBV6-6 to TRBJ1-2; D remains unclear. This CDR3 contains 11 residues. Germline V gene sequence: CDR1 MNHNY, CDR2 SVGAGI (reference sequence). Trimming shortened V by 0 bases and J by 7 bases, and 3 bases separated the two germline ends. The CDR3 here is CASSYSSGYTF. CDR3 DNA sequence: TGTGCCAGCAGTTACTCGAGTGGCTACACCTTC.

The V call is TRBV5-5, the J call TRBJ1-5, with no clear D. The CDR3 runs to 14 residues. Looked up from germline, CDR1 is SGHKS and CDR2 is YYEKEE (reference sequence). V was pared by 1 base and J by 6 bases, with 11 bases between. In DNA form, the CDR3 reads TGTGCCAGCAGCTTGACGTTGTGGAGTCAGCCCCAGCATTTT. This sequence encodes CASSLTLWSQPQHF.

This clone appeared once. The chain is built from TRBV29-1 and TRBJ1-2; 8 nucleotides match TRBD1. Germline values: CDR1 SQVTM, CDR2 ANQGSEA. Trimming took 6 bases from V and 3 from J; bases not matched to a gene: 9. This CDR3 comprises 14 residues. CDR3 sequence reads: CSVVPGQADYGYTF. The CDR3 nucleotides are TGCAGCGTCGTACCGGGACAGGCTGACTATGGCTACACCTTC.

This clone appeared once. The chain employs TRBV19 and TRBJ2-7; the D gene is possibly TRBD2 (6 bases). This CDR3 is 15 amino acids long. CDR1 LNHDA and CDR2 SQIVND come from the germline V gene (reference sequence). V was shortened by 3 bases and J by 0 bases, with 12 bases between the two germline ends. The CDR3 nucleotides are TGTGCCAGTAGTATCGGGCGGGGACTCTCCTACGAGCAGTACTTC. Protein product: CASSIGRGLSYEQYF.

The rearrangement joins TRBV5-6 to TRBJ1-2, with 10 bases lining up with TRBD1. The germline CDR1 and CDR2 sequences are SGHDT and YYEEEE. The ends lost 0 bases at V and 6 bases at J; junction bases unmatched: 8. The CDR3 covers 16 residues. CDR3 residues: CASSLGLRDRGNGYTF. The CDR3 DNA reads as TGTGCCAGCAGCTTGGGTCTTCGGGACAGGGGCAATGGCTACACCTTC.

This chain connects TRBV3-1 (or the pseudogene TRBV3-2) to TRBJ2-1; D not resolved. Trimming pared 3 bases from V and 5 bases from J, leaving 17 bases between. The CDR3 has 16 amino acids. Per germline, CDR1 LGHDT and CDR2 YNNKEL (reference sequence). Here the CDR3 DNA reads TGTGCCAGCAGCCACCTTGGAGACCGCCGAAACAATGAGCAGTTCTTC. Its translation is CASSHLGDRRNNEQFF.

The chain uses TRBV29-1 and TRBJ1-4; D call uncertain. CDR3 length: 16 residues. V lost 7 bases to trimming and J lost 0 bases, with 18 bases between them. The V gene's germline CDR1 is SQVTM and CDR2 ANQGSEA. The CDR3 bases are TGCAGCGCCCAGAGAGGCAGTGTGGCAACTAATGAAAAACTGTTTTTT. It encodes CSAQRGSVATNEKLFF.

The CDR3 nucleotides read TGTGCCAGCAGCTGGGCGCTCGACAGCTTTTCTAATGAAAAACTGTTTTTT. It translates to CASSWALDSFSNEKLFF. The chain uses TRBV5-6 and TRBJ1-4; D might be TRBD1 (5 bases). This CDR3 has 17 amino acids. V was pared by 3 bases and J by 3 bases, with 18 bases between. Germline V lookup: CDR1 SGHDT, CDR2 YYEEEE.

The chain carries TRBV6-5 and TRBJ1-5; possibly TRBD1 for D (5 bases). Per germline, CDR1 MNHEY and CDR2 SVGAGI. There are 13 residues in the CDR3. The V end lost 2 bases, the J end lost 6 bases, and 8 bases lay between the germline ends. CDR3 residues: CASSYRGSQPQHF. The CDR3 DNA reads TGTGCCAGCAGTTACCGGGGGAGTCAGCCCCAGCATTTT.

There are a few counts of this clone. The chain carries TRBV11-2 and TRBJ2-1, with D perhaps matching TRBD2 (6 bases). CDR1 SGHAT and CDR2 FQNNGV come from the germline V gene. CDR3 size: 15 residues. Trimming took off 4 bases at V and 4 bases at J, with 14 bases between the two ends. The CDR3 loop is CASSWLADPYNEQFF. CDR3 nucleotides: TGTGCCAGCAGCTGGTTAGCGGACCCTTACAATGAGCAGTTCTTC. Full variable domain (outside the CDR3, taken from reference TRBV11-2 and TRBJ2-1): EAGVAQSPRYKIIEKRQSVAFWCNPISGHATLYWYQQILGQGPKLLIQFQNNGVVDDSQLPKDRFSAERLKGVDSTLKIQPAKLEDSAVYLCASSWLADPYNEQFFGPGTRLTVL.

The rearrangement joins TRBV30 to TRBJ1-6; 7 bases agree with TRBD1. V shed 4 bases, J shed 7 bases, and the junction held 4 bases outside the gene matches. The CDR3 totals 13 residues. Germline CDR1 GTSNPN, CDR2 SVGIG (reference sequence). The CDR3 sequence: CAWTGQANSPLHF. CDR3 coding DNA: TGTGCCTGGACCGGACAGGCCAATTCACCCCTCCACTTT.

The CDR3 loop reads CASSLVAAQSLEYF. CDR3 DNA sequence: TGTGCCAGCAGCTTAGTTGCCGCCCAATCTTTAGAGTACTTC. The chain recombines TRBV7-2 with TRBJ2-7, with no clear D. Trimming stripped 1 base from V and 11 bases from J, with 18 bases between. The CDR3 consists of 14 residues. Germline assignment: CDR1 SGHTA and CDR2 FQGNSA.